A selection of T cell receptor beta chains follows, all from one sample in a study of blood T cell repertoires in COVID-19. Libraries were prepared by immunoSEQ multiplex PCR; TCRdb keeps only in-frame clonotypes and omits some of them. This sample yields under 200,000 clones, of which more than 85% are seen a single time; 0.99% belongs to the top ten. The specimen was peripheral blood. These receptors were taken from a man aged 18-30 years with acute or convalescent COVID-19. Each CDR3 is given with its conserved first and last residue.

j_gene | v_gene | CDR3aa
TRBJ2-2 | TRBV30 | CAWTLTGVRTGELFF
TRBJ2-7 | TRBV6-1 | CASSEHSTYEQYF
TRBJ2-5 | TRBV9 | CASSAGLAGGPLETQYF
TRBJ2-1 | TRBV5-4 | CASSSSGGRYNEQFF
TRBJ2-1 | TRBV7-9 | CASSLGGSSNEQFF
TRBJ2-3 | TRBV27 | CASSFGLGRIYTDTQYF
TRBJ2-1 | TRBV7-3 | CASSSSGGAGNEQFF
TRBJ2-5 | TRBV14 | CASSQNRAPAETQYF
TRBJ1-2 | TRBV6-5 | CASSNGQPNYGYTF
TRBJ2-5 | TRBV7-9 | CASSRNSQETQYF
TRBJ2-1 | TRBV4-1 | CASSQDRGDRPPQGEQFF
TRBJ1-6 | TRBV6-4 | CASRQGTGSNSPLHF
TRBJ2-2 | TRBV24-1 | CATSDVSGELFF
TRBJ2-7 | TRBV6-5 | CASSYGDIYSYEQYF
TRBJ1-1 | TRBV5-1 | CASSRGQENTEAFF
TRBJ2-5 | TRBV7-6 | CASSLGASGGAGRWQTQYF
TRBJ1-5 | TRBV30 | CAWRRQGWRNQPQHF
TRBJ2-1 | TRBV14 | CASSRQRQGAQFF
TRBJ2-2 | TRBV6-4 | CASRALVNSGELFF
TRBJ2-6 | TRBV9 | CASSPKGLQTGSGANVLTF
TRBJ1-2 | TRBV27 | CASSSQTGGGYGYTF
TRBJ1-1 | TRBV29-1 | CSVTLTATEAFF
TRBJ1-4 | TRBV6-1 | CASSERSLGANEKLFF
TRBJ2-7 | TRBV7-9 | CASSSRDRGWYEQYF
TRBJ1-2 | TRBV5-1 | CASSEQGDYGYTF
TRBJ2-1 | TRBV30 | CAWSGGYSEQFF
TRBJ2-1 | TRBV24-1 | CATSPGQPFNEQFF
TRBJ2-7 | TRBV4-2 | CASSPSGTGGTYEQYF
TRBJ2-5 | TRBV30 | CAGDTRRQGILVKETQYF
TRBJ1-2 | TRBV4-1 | CASSQDGSVTIYGYTF
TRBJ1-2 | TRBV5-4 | CASSLDAANYGYTF
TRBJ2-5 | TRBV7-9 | CASTNSGGAARLETQYF
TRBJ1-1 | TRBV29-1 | CSVEGGMNTEAFF
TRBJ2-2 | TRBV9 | CASSVGQGAGTGELFF
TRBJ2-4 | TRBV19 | CASSIASGIQYF
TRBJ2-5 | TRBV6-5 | CASSSQIRQETQYF
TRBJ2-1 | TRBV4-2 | CASSQHQLAGESRNEQFF
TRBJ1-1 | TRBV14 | CASSQDHRENTEAFF
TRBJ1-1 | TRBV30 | CAWRDRGGKAFF
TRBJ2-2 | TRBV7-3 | CASSLGGQGAVGELFF
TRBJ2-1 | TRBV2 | CASTEQGAYNEQFF
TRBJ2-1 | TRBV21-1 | CAHKIGTSRRDEQFF
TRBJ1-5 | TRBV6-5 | CASSYSRDQPQHF
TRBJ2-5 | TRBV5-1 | CASSLEQGVQETQYF
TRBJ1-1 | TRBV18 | CASSQRDRLNTEAFF
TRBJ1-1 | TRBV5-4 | CASSLKGQGATEAFF
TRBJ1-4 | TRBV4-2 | CASSQHSGQNNEKLFF
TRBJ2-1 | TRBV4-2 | CASSQDRGAYNEQFF
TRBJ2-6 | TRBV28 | CASIPGAGANVLTF
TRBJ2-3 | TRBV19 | CASSIEGARADTQYF
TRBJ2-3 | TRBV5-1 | CASTPGWEPSTDTQYF
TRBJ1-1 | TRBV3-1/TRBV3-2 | CASSQGRVYTEAFF
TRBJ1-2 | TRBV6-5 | CASSYGWGPEVGYTF
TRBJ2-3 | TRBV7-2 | CASSLLARTDTQYF
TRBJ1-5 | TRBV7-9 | CASSLPGDMPQHF
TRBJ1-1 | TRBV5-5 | CASSLGGGTEAFF
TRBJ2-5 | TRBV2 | CASSAQGLAGGETQYF
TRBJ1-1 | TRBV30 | CAWKGQGRTEAFF
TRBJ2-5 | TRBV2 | CASRPGTGNQETQYF